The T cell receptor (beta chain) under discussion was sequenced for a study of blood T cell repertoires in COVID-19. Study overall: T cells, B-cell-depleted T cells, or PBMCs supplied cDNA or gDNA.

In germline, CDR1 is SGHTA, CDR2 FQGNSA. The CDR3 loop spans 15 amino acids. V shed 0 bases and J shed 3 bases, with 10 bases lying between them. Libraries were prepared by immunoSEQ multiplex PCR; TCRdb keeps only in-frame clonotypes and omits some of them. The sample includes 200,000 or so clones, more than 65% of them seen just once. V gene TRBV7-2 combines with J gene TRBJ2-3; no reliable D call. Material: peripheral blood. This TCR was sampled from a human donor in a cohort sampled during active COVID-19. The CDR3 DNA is TGTGCCAGCAGCTTAGCCGTCCTCAGGACAGATACGCAGTATTTT. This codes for CASSLAVLRTDTQYF.